The rows below give T cell receptor beta chains drawn from one sample of a study of cytomegalovirus exposure and HLA in healthy donors. Repertoires were generated with immunoSEQ multiplex PCR, while TCRdb's copy carries only in-frame clones and drops some. The data show roughly 110,000 clones, around 80% seen once. The sequenced sample was PBMCs. These receptors all come from a man aged 35-49 years in good health and CMV-seronegative. Each CDR3 is given with its conserved first and last residue. The order of the fields is V gene, J gene, CDR3 protein.

>TRBV6-1|TRBJ2-7
CASSGGGKYEQYF
>TRBV6-6|TRBJ2-5
CASSYGQGARETQYF
>TRBV6-5|TRBJ2-5
CASSYSSLSLQAQYF
>TRBV5-1|TRBJ2-3
CASGKLAGGRYTQYF
>TRBV11-2|TRBJ2-3
CASSPRGAGGAGTDTQYF
>TRBV10-3|TRBJ2-5
CAIGTRGQETQYF
>TRBV7-9|TRBJ1-4
CASSSTGQGEKLFF
>TRBV7-8|TRBJ2-2
CASSLAQGTGELFF
>TRBV15|TRBJ1-5
CATSRDSSGGQPQHF
>TRBV13|TRBJ1-4
CASSVRTGREKLFF
>TRBV5-1|TRBJ2-5
CASMRDMGRETQYF
>TRBV19|TRBJ2-1
CASRSGTGLHEQFF
>TRBV5-5|TRBJ2-7
CASSFGITEYEQYF
>TRBV11-2|TRBJ2-3
CASSLARGLTDTQYF
>TRBV27|TRBJ2-5
CASSFWAGSETQYF
>TRBV11-1|TRBJ2-7
CASSLRTGGDHEQYF
>TRBV7-2|TRBJ2-5
CASSSSAGRAVAQYF
>TRBV5-1|TRBJ2-3
CASSSSRGATDTQYF
>TRBV7-9|TRBJ2-1
CASSTSGGAQFF
>TRBV9|TRBJ1-1
CASSATSVNTEAFF
>TRBV6-1|TRBJ2-7
CATQTLGGGPYEQYF
>TRBV18|TRBJ1-5
CASSPGGDQPQHF
>TRBV18|TRBJ1-6
CASSPQPGSAYNSPLHF
>TRBV13|TRBJ1-1
CASSLGTIPNTEAFF
>TRBV5-1|TRBJ2-7
CASSQDRVYEQYF
>TRBV6-4|TRBJ2-7
CASTRQITTEEQYF
>TRBV4-1|TRBJ2-5
CASSPAGKETQYF
>TRBV5-1|TRBJ1-4
CASSLAGGYNEKLFF
>TRBV2|TRBJ2-3
CASSGPGVSPDF
>TRBV5-1|TRBJ1-6
CASSTRGGINNSPLHF
>TRBV5-1|TRBJ2-3
CASTASGGAGSDTQYF
>TRBV2|TRBJ2-2
CASIRDSTNTGELFF
>TRBV18|TRBJ2-6
CASSPSGANVLTF
>TRBV6-1|TRBJ2-5
CASSKGLTSETQYF
>TRBV5-4|TRBJ2-7
CASSLNGDRVGEEQYF
>TRBV6-4|TRBJ2-1
CASSDSSGGLNEQFF
>TRBV19|TRBJ1-6
CASSINAGGSPLHF
>TRBV6-6|NA
CASSYAYREGEQYF
>TRBV4-2|TRBJ2-5
CASSQDLIGEGLQETQYF
>TRBV6-5|TRBJ2-1
CASSYSAGAYNEQFF
>TRBV28|TRBJ1-2
CASSLPGFNYGYTF
>TRBV5-1|TRBJ1-6
CASSLDRGNSPLHF
>TRBV5-1|TRBJ2-5
CASSSTAGTSGVAQYF
>TRBV6-1|TRBJ2-6
CASQTVASGANVLTF
>TRBV29-1|TRBJ1-2
CSVEDYEALYYGYTF
>TRBV5-1|TRBJ1-4
CASSLQGGLATNEKLFF
>TRBV6-6|TRBJ1-5
CASRNLQGGQPQHF
>TRBV7-2|TRBJ2-5
CASSLGQGHGETQYF
>TRBV25-1|TRBJ2-1
CASSEGGAAEQFF
>TRBV19|TRBJ2-5
CASSGDRAETQYF
>TRBV18|TRBJ1-5
CASSPQGGSHQPQHF
>TRBV6-5|TRBJ1-5
CASSYQRGQPQHF
>TRBV5-1|TRBJ1-2
CASSQTGGLRSGYTF
>TRBV5-1|TRBJ2-2
CASSFFASGGTGELFF
>TRBV5-4|TRBJ2-6
CASSASGLLAGANVLTF
>TRBV5-1|TRBJ2-7
CASSWGQEGLREQYF
>TRBV6-5|TRBJ2-7
CASSPRRDIGNEQYF
>TRBV5-1|TRBJ2-2
CASSPGTNTGELFF
>TRBV6-6|TRBJ1-5
CASSSHITGGRQPQHF